This TCR beta chain was documented in a study of metastatic and nonmetastatic thyroid tumors. Study overall: Repertoires from blood and tumor or nodule tissue of malignant and benign thyroid patients were compared.

This clone was seen many times. The antigen remains undetermined. How the authors handled the data: Differences in CDR3 between clinicopathological groups were drawn on to build a classifier intended to discriminate distant-metastatic papillary thyroid cancer patients. TCRdb reanalyzed the PCR reads via MiXCR. TCRdb assigned the V and J calls; the authors' analysis was not used. This sample has approximately 70,000 clones, with less than 20% found just once. The ends were cut back, 1 base at V and 2 bases at J, with 9 bases in the middle. Germline assignment: CDR1 SQVTM and CDR2 ANQGSEA. The CDR3 has 13 amino acids. Thyroid surgery took place with no prior treatment in any patient. General observations from the study: Malignant tumors reportedly showed significantly higher TCR beta diversity than benign nodules in both blood and tumor.

This TCR was recovered from a female donor with papillary thyroid cancer or a benign thyroid nodule (not recorded which). Some clones in this sample may be carry-over from other donors' samples. The sample was blood. J is TRBJ2-7 and V is TRBV29-1, with a tentative D call TRBD1 (5 bases). The chain's CDR3 is CSVEGGSAYEQYF. CDR3 sequence (DNA): TGCAGCGTTGAAGGGGGCAGTGCCTACGAGCAGTACTTC.